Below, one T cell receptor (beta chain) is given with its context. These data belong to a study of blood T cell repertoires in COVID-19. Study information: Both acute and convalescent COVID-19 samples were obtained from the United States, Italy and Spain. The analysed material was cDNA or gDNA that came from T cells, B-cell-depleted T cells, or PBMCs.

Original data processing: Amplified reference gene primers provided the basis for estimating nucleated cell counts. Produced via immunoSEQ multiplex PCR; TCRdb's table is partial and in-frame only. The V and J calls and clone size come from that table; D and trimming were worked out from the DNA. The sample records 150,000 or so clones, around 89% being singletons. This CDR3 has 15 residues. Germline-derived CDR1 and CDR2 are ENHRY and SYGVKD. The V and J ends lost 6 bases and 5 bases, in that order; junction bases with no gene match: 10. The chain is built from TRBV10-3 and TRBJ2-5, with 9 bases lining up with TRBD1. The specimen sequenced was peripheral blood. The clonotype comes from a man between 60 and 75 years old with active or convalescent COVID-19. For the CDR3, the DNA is TGTGCCATCAGACCGACAGGGGGTATGAGGGAGACCCAGTACTTC. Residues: CAIRPTGGMRETQYF.